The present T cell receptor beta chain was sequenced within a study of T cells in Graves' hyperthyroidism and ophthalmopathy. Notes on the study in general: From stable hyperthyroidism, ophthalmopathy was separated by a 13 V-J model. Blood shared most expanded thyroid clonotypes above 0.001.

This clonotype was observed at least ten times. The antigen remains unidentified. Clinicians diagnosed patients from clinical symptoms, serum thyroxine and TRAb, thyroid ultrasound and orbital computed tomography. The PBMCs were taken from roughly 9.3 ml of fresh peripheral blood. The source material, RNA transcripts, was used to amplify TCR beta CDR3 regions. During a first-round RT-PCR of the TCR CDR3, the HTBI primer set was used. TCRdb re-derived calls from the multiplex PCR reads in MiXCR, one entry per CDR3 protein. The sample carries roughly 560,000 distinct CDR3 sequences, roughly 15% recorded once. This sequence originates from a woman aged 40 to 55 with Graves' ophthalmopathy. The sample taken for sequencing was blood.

DNA for the CDR3: TGTGCCAGCAGTTTCTCCAGGTTTGAAGCTTTCTTT. Protein sequence: CASSFSRFEAFF. V is TRBV12-3 or TRBV12-4 and J is TRBJ1-1; D remains unclear. Trimming shortened V by 3 bases and J by 7 bases, and 9 bases separated the two germline ends. The CDR3 runs to 12 residues.